The sequence of this T cell receptor (beta chain) was determined in a study of pediatric ulcerative colitis (dated by TCRdb to the late 2010s). Notes on the research overall: Fewer than ten ulcerative colitis patients had pancolitis and two had left-sided colitis, with histology consistent with ulcerative colitis in all. Nine or ten newly diagnosed, treatment-naive pediatric ulcerative colitis patients and a few non-IBD control children each provided paired blood and rectal samples. Using the Pediatric Ulcerative Colitis Activity Index, two patients were classed as having mild disease, several as having moderate disease and three as having acute severe colitis. General conclusions and limits of the study: Two rectal CDR3 clonotypes were found in every ulcerative colitis patient but in no control. Features of the rectal repertoire distinguished controls, mild-moderate colitis patients and acute severe colitis patients, and in acute severe colitis rectal diversity was lower because of clonal expansions. Compared with controls, ulcerative colitis patients showed significantly higher autologous blood-rectal clonal overlap, a finding that suggests increased T cell trafficking to inflamed tissue. The healthy control group was small, with only a handful of individuals. For technical reasons, substantially fewer templates were yielded by the blood samples of two patients, and these blood samples were excluded from blood-rectal overlap analysis. Because the repertoires came from total lymphocyte DNA, rare subsets such as regulatory T cells may have patterns that are not reflected.

Using the immunoSEQ TRB Survey service, rearranged CDR3 beta regions were amplified from genomic DNA with multiplex V and J primers. Survey-level sequencing depth of up to 500,000 reads per sample was used to keep depth equal across samples. Libraries were purified, pooled and sequenced on Illumina technology. As for how the authors treated the data: Productive clonality, sample overlap, pairwise scatters, CDR3 beta length, V/D/J gene usage and productiveness were assessed with immunoSEQ online tools. Calculated diversity was defined as the number of unique rearrangements divided by total templates times 100, and Shannon and Simpson indices were additionally computed. Principal component analysis used the R prcomp function and ggbiplot package on Z-score normalized data. Morisita's index was used to quantify blood-rectal clonal overlap within each subject. The table was pulled from immuneACCESS by TCRdb, which kept in-frame rearrangements only. Such tables lose some clones; where checked, under half of the loss comes from unresolved V genes, and the rest has no known cause. V, J and clone size were drawn from that table, and D and trimming were deduced from the DNA. The sample contains some 60,000 clones, around 80% of them found a single time. Of the sample, around 5.2% falls within the top ten clones.

Remarks on this clone: The antigen this receptor binds is unknown. Base qualities are missing; no much larger clone stands one base away.

The CDR3, from cysteine to phenylalanine, totals 11 residues. The only DNA kept is the CDR3, 33 bases in frame from the first base. As encoded in the germline V gene (reference sequence), CDR1 is SEHNR while CDR2 is FQNEAQ. Trimming removed 5 bases from V and 7 bases from J, leaving 8 bases between the germline ends. Ulcerative colitis patients had received no immunosuppressive medication before the diagnostic colonoscopy. Blood was sampled at the time of the colonoscopy. The Wizard kit (Promega) was used to extract genomic DNA from the blood and intestinal samples. The chain links TRBV7-9 with TRBJ1-2; there is no confident call for the D gene. The sample taken for sequencing was blood. The sequence was obtained from a boy younger than 18 with moderate ulcerative colitis. CDR3 loop: CASSREVGYTF. In nucleotides, the sequence is TGTGCCAGCAGCCGCGAAGTTGGCTACACCTTC.